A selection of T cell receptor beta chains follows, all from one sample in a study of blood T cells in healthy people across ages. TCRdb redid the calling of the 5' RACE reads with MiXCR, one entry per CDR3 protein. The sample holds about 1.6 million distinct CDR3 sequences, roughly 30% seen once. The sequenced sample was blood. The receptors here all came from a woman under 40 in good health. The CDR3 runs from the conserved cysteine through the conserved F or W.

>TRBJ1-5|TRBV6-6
CASSYSKDQPQHF
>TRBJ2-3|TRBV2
CASRRRTSGGESDTQYF
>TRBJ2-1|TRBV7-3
CASSPTSGGNYEQFF
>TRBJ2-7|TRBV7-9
CASSLTPGGSEQYF
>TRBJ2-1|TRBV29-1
CSVEEERGRGDEQFF
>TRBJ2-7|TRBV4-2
CASSQGLAGTYEQYF
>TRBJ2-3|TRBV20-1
CSASGWRDTDTQYF
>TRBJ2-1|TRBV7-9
CASSRDIHYNEQFF
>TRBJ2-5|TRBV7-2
CASSLDGVWETQYF
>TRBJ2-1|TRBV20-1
CSARRLSGRAYNEQFF
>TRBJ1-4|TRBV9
CASSPRTGEQKLFF
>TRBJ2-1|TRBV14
CASSQGVTVYNEQFF
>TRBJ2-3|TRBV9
CAGSASGDLKYF
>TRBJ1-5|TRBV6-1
CASRPGEFYNQPQHF
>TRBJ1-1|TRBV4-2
CASSQETGTGNTEAFF
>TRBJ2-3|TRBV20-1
CSERLAGRSTDTQYF
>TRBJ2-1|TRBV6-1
CASRPPRLAMHNEQFF
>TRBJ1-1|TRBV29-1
CGGYTFEAFF
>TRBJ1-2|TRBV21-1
CASGTGNEGYTF
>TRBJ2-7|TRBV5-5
CASSSADGRLYEQYF
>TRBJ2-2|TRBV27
CASSLHRDGDTGELFF
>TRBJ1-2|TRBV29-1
CSVVGDRGTNYGYTF
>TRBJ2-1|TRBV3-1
CASSQDSSGVINEQFF
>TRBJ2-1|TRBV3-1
CASSQEMAEQFF
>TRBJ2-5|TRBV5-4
CASSLGGLGEETQYF
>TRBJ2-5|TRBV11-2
CASSPGTGGIRYF
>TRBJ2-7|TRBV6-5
CASSYDRGYGEQYF
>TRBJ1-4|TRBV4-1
CASSQVGQETGKLFF
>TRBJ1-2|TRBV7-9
CASSIMEVYTF
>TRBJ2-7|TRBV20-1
CNASRQGASYEQYF
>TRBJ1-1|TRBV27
CASSFGTGGGAFF
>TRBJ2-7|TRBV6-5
CASSWAGAYEQYF
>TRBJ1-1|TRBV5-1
CASSPVRGDHTEAFF
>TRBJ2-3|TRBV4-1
CASSQGNWDRGSPDTQYF
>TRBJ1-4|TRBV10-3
CAISESGGRVTNEKLFF
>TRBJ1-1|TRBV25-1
CASSETGWATEAFF
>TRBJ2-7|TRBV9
CASSDRGFPRTSGGYEQYF
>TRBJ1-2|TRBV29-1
CSFSGGEVGGYTF
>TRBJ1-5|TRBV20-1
CSAHQGASNQPQHF
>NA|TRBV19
CASSISGRGYNEQYF
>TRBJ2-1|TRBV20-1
CRLKGGNNEQFF
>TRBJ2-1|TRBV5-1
CASSATSGNYNEQFF
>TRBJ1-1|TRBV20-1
CSASPTGAYMNTEAFF
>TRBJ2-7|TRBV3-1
CASSRAGTSVEYEQYF
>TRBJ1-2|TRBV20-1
CSARDLGGIKYGYTF
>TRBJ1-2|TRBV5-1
CASSLGGTEGPYGYTF
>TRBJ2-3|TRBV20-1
CSAPGRGDADTQYF
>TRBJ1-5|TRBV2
CASNPGQGYQPQHF
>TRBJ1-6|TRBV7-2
CASSPGPGAYNSPLHF
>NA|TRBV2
CASGRRGSSGRGEQYF
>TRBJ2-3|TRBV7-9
CTSSFPTDTQYF
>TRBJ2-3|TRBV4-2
CASRTEEGDPDTQYF
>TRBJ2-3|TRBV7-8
CASSFGGRTDTQYF
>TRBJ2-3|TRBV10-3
CAISDSNILAGSTDTQYF
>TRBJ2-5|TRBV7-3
CASSLAPGTTTQETQYF
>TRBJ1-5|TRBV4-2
CASSQGTGDGQPQHF
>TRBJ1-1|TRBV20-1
CSARGSIRSRGTEAFF